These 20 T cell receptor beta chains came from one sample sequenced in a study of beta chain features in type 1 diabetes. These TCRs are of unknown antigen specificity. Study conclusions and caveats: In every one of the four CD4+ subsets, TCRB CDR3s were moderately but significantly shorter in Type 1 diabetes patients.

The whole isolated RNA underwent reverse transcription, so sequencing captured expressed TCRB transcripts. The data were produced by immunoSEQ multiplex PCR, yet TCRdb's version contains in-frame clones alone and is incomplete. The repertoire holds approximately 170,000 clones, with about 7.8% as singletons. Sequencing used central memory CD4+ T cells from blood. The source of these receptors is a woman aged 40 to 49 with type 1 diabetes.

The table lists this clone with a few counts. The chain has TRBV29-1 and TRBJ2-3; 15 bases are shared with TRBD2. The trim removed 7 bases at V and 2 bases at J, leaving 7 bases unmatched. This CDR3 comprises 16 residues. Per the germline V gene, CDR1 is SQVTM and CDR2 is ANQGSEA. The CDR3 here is CSGSGLAGGFTDTQYF. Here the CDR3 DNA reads TGCAGCGGGTCGGGACTAGCGGGGGGCTTCACAGATACGCAGTATTTT.

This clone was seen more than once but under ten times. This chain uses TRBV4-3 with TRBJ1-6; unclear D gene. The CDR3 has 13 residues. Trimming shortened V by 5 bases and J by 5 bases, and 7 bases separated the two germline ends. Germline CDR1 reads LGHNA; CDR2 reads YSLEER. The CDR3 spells CASSFQDNSPLHF. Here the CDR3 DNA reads TGCGCCAGCAGCTTCCAGGATAATTCACCCCTCCACTTT.

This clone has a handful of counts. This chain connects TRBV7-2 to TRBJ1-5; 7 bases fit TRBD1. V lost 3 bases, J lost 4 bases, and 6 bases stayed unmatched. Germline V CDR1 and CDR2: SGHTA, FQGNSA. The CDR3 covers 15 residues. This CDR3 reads CASSLGDRVNQPQHF. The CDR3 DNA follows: TGTGCCAGCAGCTTGGGAGACAGGGTTAATCAGCCCCAGCATTTT.

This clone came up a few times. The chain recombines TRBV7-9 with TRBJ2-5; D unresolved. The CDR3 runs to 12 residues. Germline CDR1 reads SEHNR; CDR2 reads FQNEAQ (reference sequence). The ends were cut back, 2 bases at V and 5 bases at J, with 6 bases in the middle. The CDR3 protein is CASSLMQETQYF. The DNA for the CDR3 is TGTGCCAGCAGCTTAATGCAGGAGACCCAGTACTTC. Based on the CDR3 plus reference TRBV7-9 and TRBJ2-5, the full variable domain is DTGVSQNPRHKITKRGQNVTFRCDPISEHNRLYWYRQTLGQGPEFLTYFQNEAQLEKSRLLSDRFSAERPKGSFSTLEIQRTEQGDSAMYLCASSLMQETQYFGPGTRLLVL.

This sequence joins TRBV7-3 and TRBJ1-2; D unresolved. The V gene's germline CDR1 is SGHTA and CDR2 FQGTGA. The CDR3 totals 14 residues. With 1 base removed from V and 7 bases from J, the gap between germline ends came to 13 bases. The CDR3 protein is CASSLNRLQAGYTF. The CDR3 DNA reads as TGTGCCAGCAGCTTAAATAGATTGCAGGCTGGCTACACCTTC. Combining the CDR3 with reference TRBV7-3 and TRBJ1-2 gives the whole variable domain GAGVSQTPSNKVTEKGKYVELRCDPISGHTALYWYRQSLGQGPEFLIYFQGTGAADDSGLPNDRFFAVRPEGSVSTLKIQRTERGDSAVYLCASSLNRLQAGYTFGSGTRLTVV.

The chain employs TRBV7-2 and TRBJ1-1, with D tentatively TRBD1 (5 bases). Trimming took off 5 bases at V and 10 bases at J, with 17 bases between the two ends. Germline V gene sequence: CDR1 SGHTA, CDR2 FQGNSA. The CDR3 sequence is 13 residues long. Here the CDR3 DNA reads TGTGCCAGCAGCCTCGGGCAGGGCCTTTCAGCTTTCTTT. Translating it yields CASSLGQGLSAFF.

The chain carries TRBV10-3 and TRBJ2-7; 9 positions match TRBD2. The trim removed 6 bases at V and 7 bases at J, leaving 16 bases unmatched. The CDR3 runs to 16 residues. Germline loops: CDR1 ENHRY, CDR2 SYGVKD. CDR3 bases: TGTGCCATCAGGGGACCGGGACTAGCCCTAGAGGGGGAGCAGTACTTC. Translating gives CAIRGPGLALEGEQYF.

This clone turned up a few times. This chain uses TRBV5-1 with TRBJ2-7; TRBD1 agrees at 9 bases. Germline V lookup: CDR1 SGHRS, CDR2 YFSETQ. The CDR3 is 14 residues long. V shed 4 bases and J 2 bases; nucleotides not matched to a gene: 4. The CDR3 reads CASSPGTGTYEQYF. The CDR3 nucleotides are TGCGCCAGCAGCCCCGGGACAGGGACCTACGAGCAGTACTTC.

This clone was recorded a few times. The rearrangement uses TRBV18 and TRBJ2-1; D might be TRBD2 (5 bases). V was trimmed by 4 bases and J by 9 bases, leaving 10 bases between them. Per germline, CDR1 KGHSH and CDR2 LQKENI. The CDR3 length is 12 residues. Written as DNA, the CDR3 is TGTGCCAGCTCACTTGGCGAGGGTGAGCAGTTCTTC. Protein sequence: CASSLGEGEQFF.

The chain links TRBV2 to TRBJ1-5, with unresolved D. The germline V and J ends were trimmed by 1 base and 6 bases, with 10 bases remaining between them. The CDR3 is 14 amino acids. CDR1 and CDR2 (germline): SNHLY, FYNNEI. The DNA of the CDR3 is TGTGCCAGCAGTGAAGGAACGGGGAGTCAGCCCCAGCATTTT. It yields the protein CASSEGTGSQPQHF.

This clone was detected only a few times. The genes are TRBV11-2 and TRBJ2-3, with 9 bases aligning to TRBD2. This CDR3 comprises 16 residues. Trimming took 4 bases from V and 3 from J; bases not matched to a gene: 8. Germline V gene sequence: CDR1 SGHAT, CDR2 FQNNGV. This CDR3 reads CASSSIAGELTDTQYF. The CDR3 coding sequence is TGTGCCAGCAGCTCGATAGCGGGGGAGTTAACAGATACGCAGTATTTT.

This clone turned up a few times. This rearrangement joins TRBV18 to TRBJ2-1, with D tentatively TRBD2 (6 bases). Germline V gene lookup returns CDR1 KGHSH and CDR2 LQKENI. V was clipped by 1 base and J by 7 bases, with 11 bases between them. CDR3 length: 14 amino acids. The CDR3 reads CASSPLAAGNEQFF. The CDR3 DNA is TGTGCCAGCTCACCACTAGCGGCCGGGAATGAGCAGTTCTTC.

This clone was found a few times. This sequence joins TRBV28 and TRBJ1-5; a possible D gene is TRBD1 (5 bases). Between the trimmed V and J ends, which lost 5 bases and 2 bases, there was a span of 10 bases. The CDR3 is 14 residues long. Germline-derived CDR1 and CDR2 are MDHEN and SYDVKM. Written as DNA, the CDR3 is TGTGCCAGCAGTCCCCGACAGCGCAATCAGCCCCAGCATTTT. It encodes CASSPRQRNQPQHF.

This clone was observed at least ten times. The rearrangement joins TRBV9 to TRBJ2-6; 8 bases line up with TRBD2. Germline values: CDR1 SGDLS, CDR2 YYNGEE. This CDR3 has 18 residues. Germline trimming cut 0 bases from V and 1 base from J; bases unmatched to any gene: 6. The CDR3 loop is CASSVGLAGASGANVLTF. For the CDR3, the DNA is TGTGCCAGCAGCGTAGGCCTAGCGGGTGCATCTGGGGCCAACGTCCTGACTTTC.

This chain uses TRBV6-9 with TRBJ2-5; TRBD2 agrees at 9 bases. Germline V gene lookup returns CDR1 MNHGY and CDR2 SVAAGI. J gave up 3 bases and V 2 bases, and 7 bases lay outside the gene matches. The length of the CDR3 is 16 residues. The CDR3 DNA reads TGTGCCAGCAGTTATACCGCGACTAGCGGAGAAGAGACCCAGTACTTC. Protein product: CASSYTATSGEETQYF.

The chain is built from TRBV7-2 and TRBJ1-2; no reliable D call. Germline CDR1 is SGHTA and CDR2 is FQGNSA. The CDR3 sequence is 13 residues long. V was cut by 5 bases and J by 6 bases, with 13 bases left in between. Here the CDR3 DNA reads TGTGCCAGCAGCCCTGAGTGGGAGAATGGCTACACCTTC. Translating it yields CASSPEWENGYTF.

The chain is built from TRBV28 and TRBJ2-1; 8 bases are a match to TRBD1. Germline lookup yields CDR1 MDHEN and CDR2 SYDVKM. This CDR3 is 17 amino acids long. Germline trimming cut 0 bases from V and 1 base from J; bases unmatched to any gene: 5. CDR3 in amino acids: CASSLWEQGESYNEQFF. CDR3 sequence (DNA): TGTGCCAGCAGTTTATGGGAACAGGGGGAATCCTACAATGAGCAGTTCTTC.

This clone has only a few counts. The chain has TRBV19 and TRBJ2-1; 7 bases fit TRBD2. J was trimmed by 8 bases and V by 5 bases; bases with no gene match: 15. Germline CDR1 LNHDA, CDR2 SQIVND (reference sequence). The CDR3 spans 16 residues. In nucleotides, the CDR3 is TGTGCCAGTAGTGTCCGGGGGGACTTCCCGGGCCATGAGCAGTTCTTC. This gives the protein CASSVRGDFPGHEQFF.

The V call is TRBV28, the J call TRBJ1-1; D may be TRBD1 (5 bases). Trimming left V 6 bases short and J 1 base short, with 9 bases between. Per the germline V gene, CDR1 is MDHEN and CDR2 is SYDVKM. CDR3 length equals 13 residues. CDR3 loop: CASRIQENTEAFF. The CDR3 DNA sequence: TGTGCCAGCAGGATACAGGAGAACACTGAAGCTTTCTTT.

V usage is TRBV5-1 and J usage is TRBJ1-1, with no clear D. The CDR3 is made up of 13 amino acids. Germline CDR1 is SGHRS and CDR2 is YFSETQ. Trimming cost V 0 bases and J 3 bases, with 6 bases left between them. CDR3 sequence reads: CASSLEPDTEAFF. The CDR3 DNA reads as TGCGCCAGCAGCTTGGAACCGGACACTGAAGCTTTCTTT.